A selection of T cell receptor beta chains follows, all from one sample in a study of T cells in Graves' hyperthyroidism and ophthalmopathy. One entry per CDR3 protein results from TCRdb running MiXCR on the multiplex PCR reads. The table has over 500,000 distinct CDR3 sequences, roughly 15% seen once. The sequenced sample was blood. Every receptor here comes from a woman in her thirties with Graves' ophthalmopathy. The CDR3 runs from the conserved cysteine through the conserved F or W. Fields, in order: J gene, clone size, D gene, CDR3 length, V gene, CDR3 DNA, CDR3 protein. D genes are given only for firm matches. Clone size, where shown, is once, few, many, or a class for clones that have expanded.

TRBJ2-2 | . | . | 12 | TRBV6-2/TRBV6-3 | TGTGCCAGCAGATTTTACACCGGGGAGCTGTTTTTT | CASRFYTGELFF
TRBJ1-4 | few | TRBD1 | 16 | TRBV7-8 | TGTGCCAGCAGCAGTCAGGGGGGGGCGCTTAGTGAAAAACTGTTTTTT | CASSSQGGALSEKLFF
TRBJ1-6 | . | . | 16 | TRBV28 | TGTGCCAGCAGTTTACGCTCTGGTTCAGGGAATTCACCCCTCCACTTT | CASSLRSGSGNSPLHF
TRBJ2-5 | many | . | 12 | TRBV20-1 | TGCAGTGCTAGAGAAGGGAGGGAGACCCAGTACTTC | CSAREGRETQYF
TRBJ2-4 | many | . | 13 | TRBV3-1 | TGTGCCAGTTTAGGGACGGCCAAAAACATTCAGTACTTC | CASLGTAKNIQYF
TRBJ2-7 | . | . | 15 | TRBV6-2/TRBV6-3 | TGTGCCAGCAGTTCATCGATAGACACTTACTACGAGCAGTACTTC | CASSSSIDTYYEQYF
TRBJ2-7 | many | . | 15 | TRBV10-2 | TGCGCCAGCAGTGAGAGACTCAGGACCGTCAACGAGCAGTACTTC | CASSERLRTVNEQYF
TRBJ1-1 | . | TRBD1 | 12 | TRBV10-3 | TGTGCCATCAGTGAGGGGGGACAGGAAGCTTTCTTT | CAISEGGQEAFF
TRBJ2-3 | many | TRBD2 | 16 | TRBV20-1 | TGCAGTGCGCCCGGGACTAGCGGCCCTAGCACAGATACGCAGTATTTT | CSAPGTSGPSTDTQYF
TRBJ1-2 | many | . | 16 | TRBV5-1 | TGCGCCAGCAGCTTGGAGATGGACTCCCCCCGAGATGGCTACACCTTC | CASSLEMDSPRDGYTF
TRBJ2-7 | few | TRBD1 | 16 | TRBV4-3 | TGCGTCAGCAGCCAAGCCTTCAGGGGGCTCTCCTACGAGCAGTACTTC | CVSSQAFRGLSYEQYF
TRBJ1-5 | . | TRBD1 | 18 | TRBV12-3/TRBV12-4 | TGTGCCAGCAGTTTATGGGGTGCAGGGGGCCCGCAAAGTCAGCCCCAGCATTTT | CASSLWGAGGPQSQPQHF
TRBJ1-2 | few | . | 12 | TRBV20-1 | TGCAGTGCTCTCGACGTTAAGAGGGGCTACACCTTC | CSALDVKRGYTF
TRBJ2-7 | many | . | 14 | TRBV28 | TGTGCCAGCAGTTTAGCAAGGTCGGTCCACGAGCAGTACTTC | CASSLARSVHEQYF
TRBJ1-5 | few | . | 17 | TRBV3-1 | TGTGCCAGCAGCCAAGATTGGGGGGTGGGTAGCAATCAGCCCCAGCATTTT | CASSQDWGVGSNQPQHF
TRBJ1-5 | many | TRBD1 | 15 | TRBV20-1 | TGCAGTGCTCGAGGGACGACAGGGGGAAGCCAGCCCCAGCATTTT | CSARGTTGGSQPQHF
TRBJ1-2 | . | TRBD1 | 13 | TRBV7-2 | TGTGCCAGCAGCTTCGACAGGGGGCAGGGCTACACCTTC | CASSFDRGQGYTF
TRBJ2-1 | many | . | 14 | TRBV3-1 | TGTGCCAGCAGCCGGCGGTCTTCCAGCAATGAGCAGTTCTTC | CASSRRSSSNEQFF
TRBJ2-7 | once | TRBD1 | 14 | TRBV5-1 | TGTGCCAGCAGCCCCCGGACAGGTGTGAGCGAGCAGTACTTC | CASSPRTGVSEQYF
TRBJ2-1 | many | . | 15 | TRBV7-6 | TGTGCCAGCAGCTTAGCCTACGCAGCTTACAATGAGCAGTTCTTC | CASSLAYAAYNEQFF
TRBJ1-2 | many | . | 14 | TRBV27 | TGTGCCAGCAGCTCGTGGGGTAAGGACTATGGCTACACCTTC | CASSSWGKDYGYTF
TRBJ2-5 | few | . | 16 | TRBV5-8 | TGTGCCAGCAGCGTGGGGGGACATCCTCAGGAGGTGACCCAGTACTTC | CASSVGGHPQEVTQYF
TRBJ1-2 | . | . | 18 | TRBV4-3 | TGCGCCAGCAGCCAAGGTCTATGGGGCAGGGGAGCTAACTATGGCTACACCTTC | CASSQGLWGRGANYGYTF
TRBJ2-3 | many | . | 15 | TRBV7-8 | TGTGCCAGCAGCTTACAAAGGCTAGCAACAGATACGCAGTATTTT | CASSLQRLATDTQYF
TRBJ2-1 | many | TRBD2 | 12 | TRBV2 | TGTGCCAGCAGTGAATTGACTAGCGAGCAGTTCTTC | CASSELTSEQFF
TRBJ2-7 | many | TRBD1 | 12 | TRBV20-1 | TGCAGTCCGGGACAGGGCAACTACGAGCAGTACTTC | CSPGQGNYEQYF
TRBJ1-4 | few | TRBD1 | 16 | TRBV7-9 | TGTGCCAGCAGCTTAACCAGACAGGGGCTTAATGAAAAACTGTTTTTT | CASSLTRQGLNEKLFF
TRBJ2-7 | . | TRBD2 | 15 | TRBV7-2 | TGTGCCAGCAGGCCAGCCCCGGGGACTAACTACGAGCAGTACTTC | CASRPAPGTNYEQYF
TRBJ2-1 | . | TRBD1 | 16 | TRBV9 | TGTGCCAGCAGCGTAGATTGGACAGGGGGGCTCGGTGAGCAGTTCTTC | CASSVDWTGGLGEQFF
TRBJ2-5 | many | . | 14 | TRBV28 | TGTGCCAGCAGTTTAATTTGGAGGCCGGAGACCCAGTACTTC | CASSLIWRPETQYF
TRBJ2-1 | many | TRBD2 | 19 | TRBV7-8 | TGTGCCAGCAGCTTAGCCGGACTAGCGGGAGAGGTGTTCGTAAATGAGCAGTTCTTC | CASSLAGLAGEVFVNEQFF
TRBJ1-1 | many | . | 12 | TRBV3-1 | TGTGCCAGCAGCCAAGCAAGGGACAAGGCTTTCTTT | CASSQARDKAFF
TRBJ2-1 | many | TRBD2 | 14 | TRBV6-2/TRBV6-3 | TGTGCCAGCAGTCGGACTAGCGGGAACAATGAGCAGTTCTTC | CASSRTSGNNEQFF